Listed here are 3 T cell receptor beta chains from one sample, sequenced in a study of neurological immune-mediated disorders. TCRdb passed the 5' RACE reads through MiXCR, listing each CDR3 protein once. The sample has about 25,000 distinct CDR3 sequences; 6.5% to 8% are singletons. The source material was PBMCs. Source of these receptors: a woman between 40 and 55 years old in good health.

This clonotype has ten or more counts. The V call is TRBV20-1, the J call TRBJ1-2; no clear D. V lost 1 base, J lost 0 bases, and 6 bases lay in between. Germline assignment: CDR1 DFQATT and CDR2 SNEGSKA (reference sequence). This CDR3 region has 13 residues. CDR3 protein: CSARGPTNYGYTF. CDR3 nucleotide sequence: TGCAGTGCTAGAGGACCTACTAACTATGGCTACACCTTC.

At least ten counts were recorded for this clonotype. The chain recombines TRBV9 with TRBJ2-3; 11 nucleotides agree with TRBD2. Germline assignment: CDR1 SGDLS and CDR2 YYNGEE. The CDR3 contains 15 residues. The V gene end was trimmed by 2 bases and the J gene end by 6 bases; junction bases not matched to a gene: 5. The CDR3 is CASSVSSGRSDTQYF. In DNA, the CDR3 is TGTGCCAGCAGCGTCTCTAGCGGGAGGTCCGATACGCAGTATTTT.

The sample holds many counts of this clonotype. The chain has TRBV7-2 and TRBJ2-1; D unresolved. Trimming took 1 base from V and 0 from J, leaving 13 bases between them. The CDR3 covers 17 residues. CDR1 SGHTA and CDR2 FQGNSA come from the germline V gene. CDR3 in amino acids: CASSLGAVLSSYNEQFF. For the CDR3, the DNA is TGTGCCAGCAGCTTAGGCGCAGTACTGAGCTCCTACAATGAGCAGTTCTTC.